Listed here are 3 T cell receptor beta chains from one sample, sequenced in a study of blood T cell repertoires in COVID-19. This table comes from immunoSEQ multiplex PCR, and its TCRdb copy is limited to in-frame clones, with some not included. The repertoire has more than 200,000 clones, 80% to 90% of them found once; the top ten carry around 6.5%. Sequencing used peripheral blood. Receptor source: a man older than 75 with acute or convalescent COVID-19.

As DNA, the CDR3 is TGTGCCAGCAGACATAGACTAGAGTCATTTCTCGATGAGCAGTTCTTC. The encoded protein is CASRHRLESFLDEQFF. V usage is TRBV27 and J usage is TRBJ2-1, with a possible D match to TRBD2 (6 bases). CDR3 length: 16 amino acids. Germline CDR1 and CDR2: MNHEY and SMNVEV (reference sequence). Deletions cut 6 bases from V and 8 bases from J, with 23 bases between.

About this clone: This sample also contains other DNA sequences that code for the same CDR3. The gene calls are TRBV5-1 and TRBJ2-2, with a possible D match to TRBD2 (6 bases). Germline V gives CDR1 SGHRS, CDR2 YFSETQ. There are 16 residues in the CDR3. With 0 bases removed from V and 5 bases from J, the gap between germline ends came to 14 bases. CDR3 nucleotide sequence: TGCGCCAGCAGCTTGGACGGGGGTGCGGGGACCGGGGAGCTGTTTTTT. This sequence encodes CASSLDGGAGTGELFF.

The CDR3 DNA follows: TGCGCCAGCAGCTCCCGCCCGGGGGACGGCTACAATGAGCAGTTCTTC. It codes for CASSSRPGDGYNEQFF. This rearrangement joins TRBV5-1 to TRBJ2-1; a possible D gene is TRBD2 (6 bases). Trimming took 3 bases from V and 3 from J, leaving 16 bases between them. Germline assignment: CDR1 SGHRS and CDR2 YFSETQ. The CDR3 loop spans 16 amino acids.